This T cell receptor (beta chain) was sequenced during a study of radiation and T cells in renal cell carcinoma. In regard to this clone: Its antigen is not known.

Germline V CDR1 and CDR2: LNHDA, SQIVND (reference sequence). The CDR3 runs 14 residues. Trimming took 3 bases from V and 7 from J, leaving 12 bases between them. Libraries were prepared by immunoSEQ multiplex PCR; TCRdb keeps only in-frame clonotypes and omits some of them. The sample includes 45,000 to 65,000 clones, more than 60% of them seen just once. Study results and limitations: Without pretreatment biopsies, baseline tumor clonotype presence was undetermined. In blood, top tumor clones expanded by 2 weeks, shrinking by 4.

As to time point: baseline pretreatment blood. The treatment here: 15 Gy SBRT to primary tumor, nephrectomy 4 weeks later. Radiation-treated patients gave blood at baseline, week 2 and week 4. Clear cell pathology was present in this patient's renal cell carcinoma. The sequence was obtained from a man aged 60 to 69 with renal cell carcinoma. The chain is built from TRBV19 and TRBJ1-4; TRBD1 might be the D (5 bases). This material consisted of blood, taken from a patient whose treatment included radiotherapy and nephrectomy. The DNA of the CDR3 is TGTGCCAGTAGTATGCGGGGGATAGGTGAAAAACTGTTTTTT. Protein: CASSMRGIGEKLFF.